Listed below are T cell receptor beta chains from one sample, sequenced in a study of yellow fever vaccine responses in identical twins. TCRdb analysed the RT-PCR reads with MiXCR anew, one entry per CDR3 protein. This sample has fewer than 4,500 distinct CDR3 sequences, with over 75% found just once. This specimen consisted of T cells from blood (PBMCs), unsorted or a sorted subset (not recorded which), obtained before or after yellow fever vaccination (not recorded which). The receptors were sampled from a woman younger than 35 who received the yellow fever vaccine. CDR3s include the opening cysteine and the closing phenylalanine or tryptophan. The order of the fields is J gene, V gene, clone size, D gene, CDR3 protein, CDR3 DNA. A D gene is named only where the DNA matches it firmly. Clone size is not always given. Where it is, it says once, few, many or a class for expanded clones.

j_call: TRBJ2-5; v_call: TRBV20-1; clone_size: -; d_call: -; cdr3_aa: CSASRLAETQYF; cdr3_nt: TGCAGTGCTAGTAGGCTAGCTGAGACCCAGTACTTC
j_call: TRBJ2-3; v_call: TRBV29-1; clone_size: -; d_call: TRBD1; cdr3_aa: CSVVTGADTQYF; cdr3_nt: TGCAGCGTCGTAACAGGGGCAGATACGCAGTATTTT
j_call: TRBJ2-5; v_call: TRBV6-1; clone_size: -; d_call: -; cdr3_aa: CASNTGQETQYF; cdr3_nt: TGTGCCAGCAACACAGGGCAAGAGACCCAGTACTTC
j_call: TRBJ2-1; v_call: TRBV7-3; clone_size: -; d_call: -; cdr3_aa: CASSLGGGGYNEQFF; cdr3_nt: TGTGCCAGCAGCTTAGGGGGCGGGGGCTACAATGAGCAGTTCTTC
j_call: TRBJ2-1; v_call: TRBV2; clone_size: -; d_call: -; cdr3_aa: CASSENFEQFF; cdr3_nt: TGTGCCAGCAGTGAAAATTTCGAGCAGTTCTTC
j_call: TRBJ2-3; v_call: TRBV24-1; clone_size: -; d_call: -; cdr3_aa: CATSAPSTDTQYF; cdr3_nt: TGTGCCACCAGTGCACCCAGCACAGATACGCAGTATTTT
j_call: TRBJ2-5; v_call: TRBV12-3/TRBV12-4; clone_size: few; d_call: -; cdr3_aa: CASSFGETQYF; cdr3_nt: TGTGCCAGCAGTTTTGGAGAGACCCAGTACTTC
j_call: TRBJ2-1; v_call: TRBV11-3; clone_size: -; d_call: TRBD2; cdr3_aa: CASSFASGNYNEQFF; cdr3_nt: TGTGCCAGCAGCTTCGCTAGCGGTAACTACAATGAGCAGTTCTTC
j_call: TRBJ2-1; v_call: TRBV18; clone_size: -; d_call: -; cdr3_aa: CASSPAGKNEQFF; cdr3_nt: TGTGCCAGCTCACCTGCGGGGAAGAATGAGCAGTTCTTC
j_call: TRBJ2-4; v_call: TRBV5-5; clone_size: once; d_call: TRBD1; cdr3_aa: CASSFGTGLAKNIQYF; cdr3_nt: TGTGCCAGCAGCTTTGGGACAGGGTTAGCCAAAAACATTCAGTACTTC
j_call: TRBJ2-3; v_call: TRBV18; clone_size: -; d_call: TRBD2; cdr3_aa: CASLPPSAGGPDTQYF; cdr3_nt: TGTGCCAGCTTACCACCCTCAGCGGGGGGACCCGATACGCAGTATTTT
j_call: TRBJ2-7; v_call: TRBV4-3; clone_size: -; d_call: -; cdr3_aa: CASSRFRAGDYEQYF; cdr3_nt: TGCGCCAGCAGCCGTTTCAGGGCAGGGGACTACGAGCAGTACTTC
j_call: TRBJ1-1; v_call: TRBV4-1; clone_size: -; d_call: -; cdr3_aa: CASSPRGGRTEAFF; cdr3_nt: TGCGCCAGCAGCCCGAGGGGCGGTAGGACTGAAGCTTTCTTT
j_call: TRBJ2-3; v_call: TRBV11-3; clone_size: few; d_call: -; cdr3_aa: CASSLKSGTQYF; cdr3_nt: TGTGCCAGCAGCCTAAAAAGCGGTACGCAGTATTTT
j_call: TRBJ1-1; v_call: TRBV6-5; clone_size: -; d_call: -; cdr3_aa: CASSYIRGSGAFF; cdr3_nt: TGTGCCAGCAGCTACATCCGAGGTAGCGGCGCTTTCTTT
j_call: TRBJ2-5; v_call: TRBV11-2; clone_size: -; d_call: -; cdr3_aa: CASSFDSAKQETQYF; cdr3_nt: TGTGCCAGCAGCTTCGATTCAGCTAAACAAGAGACCCAGTACTTC
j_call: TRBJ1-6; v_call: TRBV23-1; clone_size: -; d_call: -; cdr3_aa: CASSQSRGCGSPLHF; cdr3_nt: TGCGCCAGCAGTCAATCGAGGGGGTGTGGTTCACCCCTCCACTTT
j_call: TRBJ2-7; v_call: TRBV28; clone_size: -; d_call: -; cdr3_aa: CASSQLSYEQYF; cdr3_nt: TGTGCCAGCAGCCAATTATCCTACGAGCAGTACTTC
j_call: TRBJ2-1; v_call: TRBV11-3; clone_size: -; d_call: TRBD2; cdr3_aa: CASSLRGGSSYNEQFF; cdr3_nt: TGTGCCAGCAGCTTACGGGGCGGGAGCTCCTACAATGAGCAGTTCTTC
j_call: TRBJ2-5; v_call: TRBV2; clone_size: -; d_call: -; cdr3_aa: CASSELSGVETQYF; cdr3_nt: TGTGCCAGCAGTGAATTATCAGGGGTGGAGACCCAGTACTTC
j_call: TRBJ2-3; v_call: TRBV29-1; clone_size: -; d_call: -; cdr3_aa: CSVVGKDTQYF; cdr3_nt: TGCAGCGTTGTGGGGAAAGATACGCAGTATTTT
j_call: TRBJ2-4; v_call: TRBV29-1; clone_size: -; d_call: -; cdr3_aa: CSVSGDRLNIQYF; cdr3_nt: TGCAGCGTTTCAGGAGACAGGTTGAACATTCAGTACTTC
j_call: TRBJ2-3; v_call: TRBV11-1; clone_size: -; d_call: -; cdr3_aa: CASSALIAVGVADTQYF; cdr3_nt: TGTGCCAGCAGCGCCTTGATAGCGGTCGGGGTCGCAGATACGCAGTATTTT
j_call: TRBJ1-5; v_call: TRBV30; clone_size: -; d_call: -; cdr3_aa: CAWSVQKEQPQHF; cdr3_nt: TGTGCCTGGAGTGTACAAAAAGAACAGCCCCAGCATTTT